These 32 T cell receptor beta chains originate from one sample sequenced in a study of shared clonotypes between healthy human individuals (TCRdb year 2020). Library prep was done by the immunoSEQ multiplex PCR assay. The table was pulled from immuneACCESS by TCRdb, which kept in-frame rearrangements only. Such tables lose some clones; where checked, under half of the loss comes from unresolved V genes, and the rest has no known cause. This sample has around 1.1 million clones in its table, and approximately 78% of those were observed once. 0.55% to 0.7% of the sample is held by the ten biggest clonotypes. The sequencing input was memory CD4+ T cells from PBMCs. Explained via the paper, the cell subset or site label denotes: CD45RA-negative fraction. The source is a man in his late teens or twenties in good health. Some clones in this sample may be carry-over from other donors' samples.

The chain recombines TRBV6-5 with TRBJ2-2, with unresolved D. V lost 10 bases, J lost 6 bases, and 12 bases lay in between. Germline V gene sequence: CDR1 MNHEY, CDR2 SVGAGI. This CDR3 comprises 12 residues. DNA for the CDR3: TGTGCCACCGTCGAAATGTCCGGGGAGCTGTTTTTT. Amino acid sequence: CATVEMSGELFF.

The chain recombines TRBV7-2 with TRBJ2-7; 7 nucleotides agree with TRBD1. This CDR3 region has 14 residues. Unmatched junction bases numbered 10, after V lost 5 bases and J lost 6 bases. The germline V gene encodes CDR1 SGHTA and CDR2 FQGNSA. The DNA for the CDR3 is TGTGCCAGCAGCCCGACAGGGTGGTTGACCGAGCAGTACTTC. Translating gives CASSPTGWLTEQYF.

This clone has a single count. The chain has TRBV5-4 and TRBJ2-3; D is possibly TRBD2 (6 bases). The V end lost 3 bases, the J end lost 6 bases, and 14 bases lay between the germline ends. The germline V gene has CDR1 SGHNT and CDR2 YYREEE (reference sequence). This CDR3 has 14 amino acids. CDR3 DNA: TGTGCCAGCAGCTCTCGGGACGGAGGGGATACGCAGTATTTT. Its protein is CASSSRDGGDTQYF.

The chain carries TRBV9 and TRBJ1-2, with D unresolved. The germline CDR1 and CDR2 sequences are SGDLS and YYNGEE. V was clipped by 0 bases and J by 4 bases, with 16 bases between them. The CDR3 runs to 16 residues. This CDR3 reads CASSVVPDSKGYGYTF. The CDR3 coding sequence is TGTGCCAGCAGCGTAGTTCCAGATTCTAAGGGCTATGGCTACACCTTC. The entire variable domain, with the rest obtained from reference TRBV9 and TRBJ1-2, is as follows: DSGVTQTPKHLITATGQRVTLRCSPRSGDLSVYWYQQSLDQGLQFLIQYYNGEERAKGNILERFSAQQFPDLHSELNLSSLELGDSALYFCASSVVPDSKGYGYTFGSGTRLTVV.

The V gene is TRBV30, the J gene TRBJ1-4; 7 bases are shared with TRBD1. CDR3 size: 12 residues. J lost 6 bases, V lost 8 bases, and 6 bases had no gene match. Per germline, CDR1 GTSNPN and CDR2 SVGIG (reference sequence). The CDR3 DNA reads as TGTGCCGGGTACAGGGGAGATGAAAAACTGTTTTTT. It yields the protein CAGYRGDEKLFF.

The chain couples TRBV5-1 to TRBJ1-1; D might be TRBD1 (5 bases). Germline lookup yields CDR1 SGHRS and CDR2 YFSETQ. V dropped 2 bases and J dropped 1 base, with 12 bases sitting between them. CDR3 length: 15 residues. The CDR3 here is CASSFIPGGNTEAFF. In DNA, the CDR3 is TGCGCCAGCAGCTTTATACCCGGGGGGAACACTGAAGCTTTCTTT.

Only a few counts were recorded for this clone. This may stem from a read error, because a much larger clone lies one nucleotide away. This rearrangement joins TRBV11-1 to TRBJ2-5; D unclear. Looked up from germline, CDR1 is SGHAT and CDR2 is FQDESV (reference sequence). V was pared by 1 base and J by 1 base, with 4 bases between. The CDR3 covers 13 residues. The chain's CDR3 is CASSLGFQETQYF. CDR3 nucleotides: TGTGCCAGCAGCTTAGGGTTCCAAGAGACCCAGTACTTC.

Comment on this clone: The sample has other DNA sequences that encode this CDR3 too. This chain links TRBV7-2 with TRBJ1-5; D remains unclear. The CDR3 sequence is 13 residues long. Germline lookup yields CDR1 SGHTA and CDR2 FQGNSA. Trimming took off 5 bases at V and 5 bases at J, with 10 bases between the two ends. CDR3 DNA: TGTGCCAGCAGCCTTTTAGCCGATCAGCCCCAGCATTTT. Its translation is CASSLLADQPQHF.

The chain uses TRBV6-6 and TRBJ2-7; unclear D gene. Germline V gives CDR1 MNHNY, CDR2 SVGAGI (reference sequence). The V gene lost 9 bases and the J gene lost 6 bases, with 15 bases spanning the gap. The CDR3 length is 12 residues. The CDR3 sequence is CASTGQTFEQYF. CDR3 sequence (DNA): TGTGCCAGTACGGGTCAGACTTTCGAGCAGTACTTC.

The chain employs TRBV29-1 and TRBJ2-2; 10 bases match TRBD2. Germline trimming cut 6 bases from V and 7 bases from J; bases unmatched to any gene: 5. The germline V gene encodes CDR1 SQVTM and CDR2 ANQGSEA. There are 13 residues in the CDR3. The CDR3 DNA reads TGCAGCGTAGCGGGAGGGCCGGTCGGGGAGCTGTTTTTT. The encoded protein is CSVAGGPVGELFF.

This CDR3 is CASSTGTSGTYNEQFF. CDR3 nucleotides: TGTGCCAGCAGCACCGGGACTAGCGGGACCTACAATGAGCAGTTCTTC. The J gene is TRBJ2-1, the V gene TRBV5-6, with TRBD2 matching over 13 bases. CDR3 length: 16 residues. The germline V gene has CDR1 SGHDT and CDR2 YYEEEE. Unmatched junction bases numbered 3, after V lost 4 bases and J lost 2 bases.

Written as DNA, the CDR3 is TGCGCCAGCAGCTTGGCGGGACAGTCGAACACTGAAGCTTTCTTT. Encoded protein: CASSLAGQSNTEAFF. The V gene is TRBV5-1, the J gene TRBJ1-1; 7 bases fit TRBD1. J was trimmed by 1 base and V by 0 bases; bases with no gene match: 3. Germline CDR1 SGHRS, CDR2 YFSETQ. The CDR3 loop spans 15 amino acids.

The chain couples TRBV10-3 to TRBJ2-7; 9 bases fit TRBD2. Germline CDR1 and CDR2: ENHRY and SYGVKD. The trim removed 6 bases at V and 2 bases at J, leaving 11 bases unmatched. The CDR3 consists of 16 residues. The CDR3 loop reads CAISRSQREDPYEQYF. CDR3 in DNA: TGTGCCATCAGCCGCAGTCAGCGGGAGGACCCCTACGAGCAGTACTTC.

As concerns this clone: This may stem from a read error, because a much larger clone lies one nucleotide away. The chain employs TRBV10-3 and TRBJ2-7; D is unclear. The CDR3 consists of 15 residues. Germline V gene data show CDR1 as ENHRY and CDR2 as SYGVKD. Here the CDR3 reads CAIGEWIGNSYEQYF. The CDR3 DNA follows: TGTGCCATCGGTGAGTGGATAGGAAACTCCTACGAGCAGTACTTC.

The J gene is TRBJ2-3, the V gene TRBV11-2; D gene uncertain. Per the germline V gene, CDR1 is SGHAT and CDR2 is FQNNGV. The CDR3 covers 16 residues. Trimming stripped 3 bases from V and 6 bases from J, with 19 bases between. The CDR3 sequence: CASSFSDPRSMDTQYF. The CDR3 bases are TGTGCCAGCAGCTTCTCCGACCCACGATCGATGGATACGCAGTATTTT.

In its sample, this clone was seen a few times. The identical CDR3 is also encoded by other nucleotide sequences in the sample. This chain joins TRBV7-2 and TRBJ1-1; D not resolved. V lost 3 bases to trimming and J lost 3 bases, with 8 bases between them. In germline, CDR1 is SGHTA, CDR2 FQGNSA. The CDR3 length is 13 residues. CDR3 DNA sequence: TGTGCCAGCAGCTTTTACCGGGACACTGAAGCTTTCTTT. It yields the protein CASSFYRDTEAFF.

The rearrangement uses TRBV4-2 and TRBJ2-7; possibly TRBD1 or TRBD2 for D (5 bases each). The CDR3 consists of 15 residues. Per germline, CDR1 LGHNA and CDR2 YNFKEQ. Between the trimmed V and J ends, which lost 3 bases and 2 bases, there was a span of 14 bases. CDR3 sequence (DNA): TGTGCCAGCAGCCAGGCCCCCGGGACGACCTACGAGCAGTACTTC. Protein sequence: CASSQAPGTTYEQYF.

Notes on this clone: Other DNA sequences in the same sample also yield this CDR3. In nucleotides, the CDR3 is TGTGCCAGCAGCTTAGCGAGGGGGCCCACTGAAGCTTTCTTT. It encodes CASSLARGPTEAFF. The chain uses TRBV11-1 and TRBJ1-1, with 7 bases matching TRBD1. The CDR3 is made up of 14 amino acids. The V segment lost 0 bases and the J segment 4 bases; nucleotides outside the gene matches: 2. CDR1 SGHAT and CDR2 FQDESV come from the germline V gene (reference sequence). Combining the CDR3 with reference TRBV11-1 and TRBJ1-1 gives the whole variable domain EAEVAQSPRYKITEKSQAVAFWCDPISGHATLYWYRQILGQGPELLVQFQDESVVDDSQLPKDRFSAERLKGVDSTLKIQPAELGDSAMYLCASSLARGPTEAFFGQGTRLTVV.

Concerning this clone itself: Distinct nucleotide sequences in the sample also encode this CDR3. This chain uses TRBV7-9 with TRBJ2-2; D remains ambiguous. The CDR3 is made up of 10 amino acids. From germline, CDR1 is SEHNR and CDR2 FQNEAQ (reference sequence). With 5 bases removed from V and 7 bases from J, the gap between germline ends came to 2 bases. CDR3 amino acids: CASSLGELFF. The CDR3 bases are TGTGCCAGCAGCCTCGGGGAGCTGTTTTTT. Variable domain in full (rest from reference TRBV7-9 and TRBJ2-2): DTGVSQNPRHKITKRGQNVTFRCDPISEHNRLYWYRQTLGQGPEFLTYFQNEAQLEKSRLLSDRFSAERPKGSFSTLEIQRTEQGDSAMYLCASSLGELFFGEGSRLTVL.

J is TRBJ2-5 and V is TRBV29-1; a possible D gene is TRBD2 (6 bases). Trimming took 7 bases from V and 5 from J, leaving 17 bases between them. Germline CDR1 SQVTM, CDR2 ANQGSEA. This CDR3 region has 13 residues. CDR3 amino acids: CSAGRSSAETQYF. For the CDR3, the DNA is TGCAGCGCGGGGAGGTCTAGCGCGGAGACCCAGTACTTC. Drawing the rest from reference TRBV29-1 and TRBJ2-5, the complete variable domain is SAVISQKPSRDICQRGTSLTIQCQVDSQVTMMFWYRQQPGQSLTLIATANQGSEATYESGFVIDKFPISRPNLTFSTLTVSNMSPEDSSIYLCSAGRSSAETQYFGPGTRLLVL.

The J gene is TRBJ1-1, the V gene TRBV10-3; 8 bases match TRBD1. Per germline, CDR1 ENHRY and CDR2 SYGVKD. This CDR3 has 14 residues. J lost 0 bases, V lost 10 bases, and 7 bases had no gene match. CDR3 in amino acids: CATGQGGLNTEAFF. The CDR3 nucleotides are TGTGCCACCGGACAGGGTGGTCTGAACACTGAAGCTTTCTTT.

The CDR3 loop reads CASSSEGQGTYNEQFF. CDR3 nucleotides: TGTGCCAGCAGCTCCGAGGGACAGGGGACTTACAATGAGCAGTTCTTC. This sequence joins TRBV11-3 and TRBJ2-1; 10 positions match TRBD1. The V gene end was trimmed by 4 bases and the J gene end by 4 bases; junction bases not matched to a gene: 7. The CDR3 has 16 amino acids. Germline V CDR1 and CDR2: SGHNT, YENEEA. The full variable domain, with the rest looked up from reference TRBV11-3 and TRBJ2-1, is EAGVVQSPRYKIIEKKQPVAFWCNPISGHNTLYWYLQNLGQGPELLIRYENEEAVDDSQLPKDRFSAERLKGVDSTLKIQPAELGDSAVYLCASSSEGQGTYNEQFFGPGTRLTVL.

Worth noting for this clone: Other nucleotide sequences from this sample produce the same CDR3. This chain joins TRBV19 and TRBJ2-7; TRBD2 might be the D (5 bases). V was cut by 3 bases and J by 2 bases, with 8 bases left in between. Per germline, CDR1 LNHDA and CDR2 SQIVND (reference sequence). The CDR3 covers 13 residues. The CDR3 is CASSIRGPYEQYF. In nucleotides, the CDR3 is TGTGCCAGTAGTATCCGGGGTCCCTACGAGCAGTACTTC.

V usage is TRBV29-1 and J usage is TRBJ2-3; 11 bases line up with TRBD2. CDR3 length equals 17 residues. V was pared by 3 bases and J by 3 bases, with 11 bases of the junction left unmatched. Per the germline V gene, CDR1 is SQVTM and CDR2 is ANQGSEA. The chain's CDR3 is CSVEERGSGRVTDTQYF. DNA of the CDR3: TGCAGCGTTGAGGAGAGGGGTAGCGGGAGGGTGACAGATACGCAGTATTTT.

The chain recombines TRBV6-1 with TRBJ1-2, with 7 bases aligning to TRBD1. The V gene end was trimmed by 6 bases and the J gene end by 0 bases; junction bases not matched to a gene: 4. There are 14 residues in the CDR3. The germline CDR1 and CDR2 sequences are MNHNS and SASEGT. The CDR3 is CASSLTGSNYGYTF. The CDR3 coding sequence is TGTGCCAGCAGCCTGACAGGGTCTAACTATGGCTACACCTTC.

The chain links TRBV19 to TRBJ1-2, with a weak D call TRBD1 (5 bases). The length of the CDR3 is 14 residues. Germline CDR1 reads LNHDA; CDR2 reads SQIVND (reference sequence). Trimming removed 3 bases at V and 8 bases at J, with 16 bases between. DNA for the CDR3: TGTGCCAGTAGTATTGACCGGGGGACTAGAGGCTACACCTTC. It translates to CASSIDRGTRGYTF.

The CDR3 region is CASSPSSEQFF. The CDR3 region has the DNA TGTGCCAGCAGCCCCTCGAGTGAGCAGTTCTTC. The rearrangement uses TRBV6-5 and TRBJ2-1; no clear D. V was trimmed by 6 bases and J by 9 bases, leaving 9 bases between them. The CDR3 totals 11 residues. CDR1 MNHEY and CDR2 SVGAGI come from the germline V gene.

V and J are TRBV5-6 and TRBJ2-5; no reliable D call. V was shortened by 2 bases and J by 6 bases, with 11 bases between the two germline ends. Germline CDR1 SGHDT, CDR2 YYEEEE. CDR3 length: 13 residues. The CDR3 DNA reads as TGTGCCAGCAGCTTCTGGAGCCCCCAGACCCAGTACTTC. Its protein product is CASSFWSPQTQYF.

The CDR3 sequence: CASSPNEAIQDEQYF. DNA of the CDR3: TGTGCCAGTAGTCCCAACGAAGCGATTCAGGACGAGCAGTACTTC. The chain has TRBV19 and TRBJ2-7; D gene uncertain. CDR3 length: 15 amino acids. Germline V gene data show CDR1 as LNHDA and CDR2 as SQIVND (reference sequence). Trimming cost V 5 bases and J 5 bases, with 19 bases left between them.

V gene TRBV19 combines with J gene TRBJ2-1; D not resolved. The CDR3 sequence is 11 residues long. CDR1 is LNHDA, CDR2 SQIVND, per germline (reference sequence). V dropped 5 bases and J dropped 11 bases, with 10 bases sitting between them. CDR3 coding DNA: TGTGCCAGTAGTTCTTCTAGTAAGCAGTTCTTC. It specifies CASSSSSKQFF. Using reference TRBV19 and TRBJ2-1 for the parts outside the CDR3, the full variable domain is DGGITQSPKYLFRKEGQNVTLSCEQNLNHDAMYWYRQDPGQGLRLIYYSQIVNDFQKGDIAEGYSVSREKKESFPLTVTSAQKNPTAFYLCASSSSSKQFFGPGTRLTVL.

This rearrangement joins TRBV6-1 to TRBJ1-5; D is uncertain. There are 13 residues in the CDR3. CDR1 and CDR2 from the germline V gene are MNHNS and SASEGT. With 6 bases removed from V and 7 bases from J, the gap between germline ends came to 13 bases. The CDR3 reads CASRMVERQPQHF. CDR3 DNA sequence: TGTGCCAGCAGGATGGTGGAGAGACAGCCCCAGCATTTT.

This clone showed up just a few times. This specimen includes other DNA sequences encoding the same CDR3. The V call is TRBV28, the J call TRBJ2-5; 7 bases agree with TRBD1. CDR3 length equals 13 residues. The trim removed 4 bases at V and 2 bases at J, leaving 1 base unmatched. Germline V gene data show CDR1 as MDHEN and CDR2 as SYDVKM. In DNA, the CDR3 is TGTGCCAGCAGTTCGGGACAGCAAGAGACCCAGTACTTC. Its translation is CASSSGQQETQYF.